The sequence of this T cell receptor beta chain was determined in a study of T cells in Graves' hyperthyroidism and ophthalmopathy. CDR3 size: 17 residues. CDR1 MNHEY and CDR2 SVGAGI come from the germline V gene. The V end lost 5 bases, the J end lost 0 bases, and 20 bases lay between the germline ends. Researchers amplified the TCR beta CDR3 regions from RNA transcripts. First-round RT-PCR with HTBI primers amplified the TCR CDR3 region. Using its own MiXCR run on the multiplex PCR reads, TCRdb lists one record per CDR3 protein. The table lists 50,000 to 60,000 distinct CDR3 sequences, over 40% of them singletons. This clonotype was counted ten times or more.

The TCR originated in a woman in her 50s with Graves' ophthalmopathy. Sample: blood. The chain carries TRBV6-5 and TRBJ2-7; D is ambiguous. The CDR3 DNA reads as TGTGCCAGCAGTAAGCCGGCTGTGGGCAGTTACTCCTACGAGCAGTACTTC. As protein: CASSKPAVGSYSYEQYF.